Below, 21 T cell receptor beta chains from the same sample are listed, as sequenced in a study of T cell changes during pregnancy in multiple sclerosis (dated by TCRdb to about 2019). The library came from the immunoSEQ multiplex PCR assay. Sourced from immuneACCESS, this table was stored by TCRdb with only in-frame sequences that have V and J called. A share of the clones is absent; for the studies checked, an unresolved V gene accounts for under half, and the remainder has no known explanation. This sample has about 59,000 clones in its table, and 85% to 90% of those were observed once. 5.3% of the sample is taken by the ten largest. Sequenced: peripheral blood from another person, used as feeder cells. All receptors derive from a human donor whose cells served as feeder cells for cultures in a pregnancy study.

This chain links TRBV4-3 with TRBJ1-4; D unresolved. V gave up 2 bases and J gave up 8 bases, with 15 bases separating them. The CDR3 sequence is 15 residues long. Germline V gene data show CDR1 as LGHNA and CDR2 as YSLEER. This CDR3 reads CASSQIRAGGEKLFF. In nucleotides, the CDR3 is TGCGCCAGCAGCCAAATACGAGCCGGAGGGGAAAAACTGTTTTTT.

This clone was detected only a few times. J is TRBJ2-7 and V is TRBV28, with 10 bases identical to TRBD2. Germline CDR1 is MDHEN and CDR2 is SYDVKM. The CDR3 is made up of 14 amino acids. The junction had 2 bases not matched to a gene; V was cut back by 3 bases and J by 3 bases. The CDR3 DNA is TGTGCCAGCAGTTTCCTAGCGGGAGACTACGAGCAGTACTTC. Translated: CASSFLAGDYEQYF.

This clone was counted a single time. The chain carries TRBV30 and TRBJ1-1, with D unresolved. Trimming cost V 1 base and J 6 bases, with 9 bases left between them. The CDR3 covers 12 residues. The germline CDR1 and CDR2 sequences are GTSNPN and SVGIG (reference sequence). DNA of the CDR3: TGTGCCTGGAGTGAGAGGTGGGCTGAAGCTTTCTTT. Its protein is CAWSERWAEAFF.

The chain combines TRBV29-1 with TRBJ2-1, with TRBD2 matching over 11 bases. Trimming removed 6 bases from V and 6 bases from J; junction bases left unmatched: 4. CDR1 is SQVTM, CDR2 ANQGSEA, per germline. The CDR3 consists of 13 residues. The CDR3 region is CSVTTSGGNEQFF. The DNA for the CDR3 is TGCAGCGTCACAACTAGCGGGGGCAATGAGCAGTTCTTC.

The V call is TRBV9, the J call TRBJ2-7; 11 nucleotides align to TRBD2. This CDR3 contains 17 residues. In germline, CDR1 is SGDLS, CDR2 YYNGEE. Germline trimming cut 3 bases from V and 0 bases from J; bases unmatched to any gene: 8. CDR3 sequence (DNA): TGTGCCAGCAGCGCCGCCGTAGGGACTAGCGGCTCCTACGAGCAGTACTTC. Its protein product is CASSAAVGTSGSYEQYF. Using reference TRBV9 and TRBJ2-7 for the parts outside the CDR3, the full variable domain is DSGVTQTPKHLITATGQRVTLRCSPRSGDLSVYWYQQSLDQGLQFLIQYYNGEERAKGNILERFSAQQFPDLHSELNLSSLELGDSALYFCASSAAVGTSGSYEQYFGPGTRLTVT.

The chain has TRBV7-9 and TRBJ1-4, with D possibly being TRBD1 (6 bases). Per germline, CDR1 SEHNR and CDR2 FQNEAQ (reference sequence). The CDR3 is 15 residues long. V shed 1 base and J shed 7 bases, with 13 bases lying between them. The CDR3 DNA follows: TGTGCCAGCAGCTTAGTCAGGGGCGGAGGTGAAAAACTGTTTTTT. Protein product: CASSLVRGGGEKLFF.

CDR3 nucleotide sequence: TGTGCCAGCAGCTTAGCATTCACAGATACGCAGTATTTT. Its translation: CASSLAFTDTQYF. The gene calls are TRBV7-3 and TRBJ2-3; D not certain. This CDR3 comprises 13 residues. Between the trimmed V and J ends, which lost 2 bases and 2 bases, there was a span of 5 bases. The V gene's germline CDR1 is SGHTA and CDR2 FQGTGA.

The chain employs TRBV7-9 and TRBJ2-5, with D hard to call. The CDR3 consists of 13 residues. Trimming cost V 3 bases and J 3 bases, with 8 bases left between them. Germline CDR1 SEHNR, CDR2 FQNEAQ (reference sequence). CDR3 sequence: CASSLRSEETQYF. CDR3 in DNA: TGTGCCAGCAGCTTGAGAAGCGAAGAGACCCAGTACTTC.

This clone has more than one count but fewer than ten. CDR3 sequence (DNA): TGTGCCACCAGCAGAGGGGGGGCAGGCACAGATACGCAGTATTTT. Translation: CATSRGGAGTDTQYF. The chain is built from TRBV15 and TRBJ2-3, with D perhaps being TRBD1 or TRBD2 (6 bases each). V shed 1 base and J shed 1 base, with 9 bases lying between them. The germline CDR1 and CDR2 sequences are LNHNV and YYDKDF (reference sequence). The CDR3 totals 15 residues. Based on the CDR3 plus reference TRBV15 and TRBJ2-3, the full variable domain is DAMVIQNPRYQVTQFGKPVTLSCSQTLNHNVMYWYQQKSSQAPKLLFHYYDKDFNNEADTPDNFQSRRPNTSFCFLDIRSPGLGDTAMYLCATSRGGAGTDTQYFGPGTRLTVL.

The CDR3 sequence: CASSVAGTADYGYTF. DNA for the CDR3: TGTGCCAGCAGCGTTGCCGGGACAGCCGACTATGGCTACACCTTC. This chain joins TRBV7-2 and TRBJ1-2, with 7 bases fitting TRBD1. Germline V CDR1 and CDR2: SGHTA, FQGNSA. V lost 5 bases to trimming and J lost 3 bases; unmatched junction nucleotides: 9. The CDR3 totals 15 residues.

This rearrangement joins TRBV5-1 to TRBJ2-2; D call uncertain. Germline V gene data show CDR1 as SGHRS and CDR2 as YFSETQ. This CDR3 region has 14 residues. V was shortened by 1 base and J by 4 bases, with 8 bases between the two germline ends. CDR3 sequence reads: CASSLSSGTGELFF. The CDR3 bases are TGCGCCAGCAGCTTGAGTTCGGGCACCGGGGAGCTGTTTTTT.

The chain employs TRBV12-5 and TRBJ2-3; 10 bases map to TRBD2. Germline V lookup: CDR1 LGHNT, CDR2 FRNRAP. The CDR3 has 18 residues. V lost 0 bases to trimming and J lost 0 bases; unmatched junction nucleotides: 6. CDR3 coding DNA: TGTGCTAGTGGTTTGGTACTTTCGACTAGCGGGAGCACAGATACGCAGTATTTT. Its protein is CASGLVLSTSGSTDTQYF. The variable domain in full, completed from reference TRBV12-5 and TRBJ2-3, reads DARVTQTPRHKVTEMGQEVTMRCQPILGHNTVFWYRQTMMQGLELLAYFRNRAPLDDSGMPKDRFSAEMPDATLATLKIQPSEPRDSAVYFCASGLVLSTSGSTDTQYFGPGTRLTVL.

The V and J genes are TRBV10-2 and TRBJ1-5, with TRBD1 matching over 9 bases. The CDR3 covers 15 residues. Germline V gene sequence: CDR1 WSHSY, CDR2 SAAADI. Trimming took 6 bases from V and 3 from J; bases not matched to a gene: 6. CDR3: CASSPGTGNNQPQHF. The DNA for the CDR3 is TGCGCCAGCAGCCCCGGGACAGGGAACAATCAGCCCCAGCATTTT.

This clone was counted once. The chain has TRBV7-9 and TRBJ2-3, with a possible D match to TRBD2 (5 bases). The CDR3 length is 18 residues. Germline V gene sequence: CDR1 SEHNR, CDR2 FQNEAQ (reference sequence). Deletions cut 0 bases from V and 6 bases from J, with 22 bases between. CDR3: CASSLATPSTLGGDTQYF. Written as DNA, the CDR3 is TGTGCCAGCAGCTTAGCAACCCCCTCGACCCTAGGCGGGGATACGCAGTATTTT. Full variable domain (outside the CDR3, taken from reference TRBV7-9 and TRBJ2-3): DTGVSQNPRHKITKRGQNVTFRCDPISEHNRLYWYRQTLGQGPEFLTYFQNEAQLEKSRLLSDRFSAERPKGSFSTLEIQRTEQGDSAMYLCASSLATPSTLGGDTQYFGPGTRLTVL.

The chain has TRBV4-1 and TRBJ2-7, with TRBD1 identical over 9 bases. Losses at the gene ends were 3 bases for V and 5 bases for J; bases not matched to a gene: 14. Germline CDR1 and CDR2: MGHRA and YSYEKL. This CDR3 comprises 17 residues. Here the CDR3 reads CASSHGQGSLRPDEQYF. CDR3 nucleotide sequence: TGCGCCAGCAGCCATGGACAGGGGAGCCTGCGACCCGACGAGCAGTACTTC.

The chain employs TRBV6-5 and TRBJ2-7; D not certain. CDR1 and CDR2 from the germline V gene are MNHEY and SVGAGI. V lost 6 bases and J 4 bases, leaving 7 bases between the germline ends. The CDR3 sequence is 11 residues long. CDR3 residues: CASSGNYEQYF. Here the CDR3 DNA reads TGTGCCAGCAGCGGAAATTACGAGCAGTACTTC.

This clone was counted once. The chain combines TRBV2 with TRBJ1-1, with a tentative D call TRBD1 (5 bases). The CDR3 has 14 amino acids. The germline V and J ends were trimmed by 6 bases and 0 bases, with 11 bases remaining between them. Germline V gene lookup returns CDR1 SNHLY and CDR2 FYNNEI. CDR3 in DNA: TGTGCCAGCAGGTACACGACAGTGAACACTGAAGCTTTCTTT. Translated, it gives CASRYTTVNTEAFF.

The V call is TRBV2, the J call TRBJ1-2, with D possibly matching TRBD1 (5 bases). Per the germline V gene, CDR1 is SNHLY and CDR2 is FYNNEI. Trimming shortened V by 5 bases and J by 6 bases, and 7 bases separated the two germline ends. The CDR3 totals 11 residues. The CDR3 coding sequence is TGTGCCAGCAGTTCGACAGATGGCTACACCTTC. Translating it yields CASSSTDGYTF.

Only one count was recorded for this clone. The chain's CDR3 is CASREPSSYNEQFF. Here the CDR3 DNA reads TGTGCCAGCAGAGAGCCAAGCTCCTACAATGAGCAGTTCTTC. V and J are TRBV2 and TRBJ2-1; D is unclear. This CDR3 spans 14 amino acids. V lost 6 bases and J lost 0, with 9 bases in between. Per the germline V gene, CDR1 is SNHLY and CDR2 is FYNNEI.

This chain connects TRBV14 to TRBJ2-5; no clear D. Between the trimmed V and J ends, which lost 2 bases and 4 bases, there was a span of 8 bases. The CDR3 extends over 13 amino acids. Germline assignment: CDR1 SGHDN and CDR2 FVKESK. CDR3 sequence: CASSQNTGETQYF. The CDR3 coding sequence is TGTGCCAGCAGCCAAAATACGGGAGAGACCCAGTACTTC.

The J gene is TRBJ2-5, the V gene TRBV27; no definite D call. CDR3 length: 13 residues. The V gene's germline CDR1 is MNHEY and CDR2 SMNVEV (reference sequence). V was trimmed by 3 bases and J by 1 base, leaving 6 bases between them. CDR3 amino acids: CASSLRLQETQYF. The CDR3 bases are TGTGCCAGCAGTTTGAGGCTCCAAGAGACCCAGTACTTC.